The present T cell receptor beta chain was sequenced within a study of blood T cell repertoires in COVID-19. Study-wide context: From the United States, Italy and Spain came samples of acute and convalescent COVID-19. Sample material is recorded as cDNA or gDNA derived from T cells, B-cell-depleted T cells, or PBMCs.

Per the original data handling: Scientists estimated how many nucleated cells there were by amplifying reference gene primers. The method was immunoSEQ multiplex PCR; TCRdb's version includes in-frame clones alone and lacks a portion of them. The DNA gave D and trimming, while V, J and clone size come from that table. This table holds some 450,000 clones, around nine tenths found once. A Seattle source enrolled patients during active infection and followed them longitudinally. V lost 5 bases, J lost 5 bases, and 5 bases stayed unmatched. Germline-derived CDR1 and CDR2 are SQVTM and ANQGSEA. This CDR3 region has 14 residues.

This clonotype was sampled from a young man with COVID-19, enrolled during active disease. The chain links TRBV29-1 to TRBJ2-2, with 10 bases aligning to TRBD2. The sequenced sample was peripheral blood. The CDR3 reads CSVLTSGTTGELFF. The CDR3 nucleotides are TGCAGCGTTTTAACTAGCGGGACTACCGGGGAGCTGTTTTTT.